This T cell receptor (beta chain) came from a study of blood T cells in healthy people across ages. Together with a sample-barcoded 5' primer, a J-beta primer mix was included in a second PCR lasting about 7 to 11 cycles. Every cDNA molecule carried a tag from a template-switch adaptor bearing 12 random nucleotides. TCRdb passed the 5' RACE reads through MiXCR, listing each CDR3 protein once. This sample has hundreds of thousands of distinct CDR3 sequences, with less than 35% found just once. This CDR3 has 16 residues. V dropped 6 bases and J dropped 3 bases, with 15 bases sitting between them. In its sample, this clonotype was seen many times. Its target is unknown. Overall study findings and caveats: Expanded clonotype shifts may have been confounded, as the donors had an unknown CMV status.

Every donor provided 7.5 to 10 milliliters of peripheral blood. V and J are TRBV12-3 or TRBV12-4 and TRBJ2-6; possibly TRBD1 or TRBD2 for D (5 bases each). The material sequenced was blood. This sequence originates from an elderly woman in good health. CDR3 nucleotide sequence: TGTGCCAGCAGCAAAACTGGGGGTTATGGGGCCAACGTCCTGACTTTC. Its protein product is CASSKTGGYGANVLTF.